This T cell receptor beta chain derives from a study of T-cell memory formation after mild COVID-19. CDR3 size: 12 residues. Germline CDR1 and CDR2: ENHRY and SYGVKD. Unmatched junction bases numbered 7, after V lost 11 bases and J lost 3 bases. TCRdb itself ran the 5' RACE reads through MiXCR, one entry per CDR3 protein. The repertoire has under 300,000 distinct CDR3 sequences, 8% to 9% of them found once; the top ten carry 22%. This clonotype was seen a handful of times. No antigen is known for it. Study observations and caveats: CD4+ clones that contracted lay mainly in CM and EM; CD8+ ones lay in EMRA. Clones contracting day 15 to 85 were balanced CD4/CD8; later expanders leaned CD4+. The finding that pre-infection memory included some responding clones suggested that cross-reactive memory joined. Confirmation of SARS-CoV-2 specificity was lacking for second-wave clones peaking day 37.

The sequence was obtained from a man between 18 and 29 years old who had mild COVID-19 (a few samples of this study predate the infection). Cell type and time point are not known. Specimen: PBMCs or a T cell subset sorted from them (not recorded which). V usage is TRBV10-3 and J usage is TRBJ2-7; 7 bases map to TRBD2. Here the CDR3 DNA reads TGTGCCGTGGGGGGGATCCTCTACGAGCAGTACTTC. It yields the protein CAVGGILYEQYF.